The 5 T cell receptor beta chains reported below all come from one sample, sequenced in a study of blood T cell repertoires in COVID-19. The table came from immunoSEQ multiplex PCR; TCRdb's copy has only in-frame clones and leaves some out. The sample has 72,000 or so clones, 75% to 85% seen once. Sample: peripheral blood. The source of these receptors is a man aged 70-80 years who had recovered from COVID-19.

V and J are TRBV6-5 and TRBJ2-1; TRBD1 matches at 7 bases. V shed 7 bases and J 7 bases; nucleotides not matched to a gene: 7. Germline V gene lookup returns CDR1 MNHEY and CDR2 SVGAGI. The CDR3 is 13 residues long. CDR3 protein: CASTRTGENEQFF. CDR3 nucleotides: TGTGCCAGCACCCGAACAGGGGAGAATGAGCAGTTCTTC.

This rearrangement joins TRBV18 to TRBJ1-3, with a tentative D call TRBD1 (5 bases). With 3 bases removed from V and 2 bases from J, the gap between germline ends came to 14 bases. From germline, CDR1 is KGHSH and CDR2 LQKENI. The CDR3 is 16 amino acids. The CDR3 bases are TGTGCCAGCTCACCGCCCGGGGGAGCCACTGGAAACACCATATATTTT. Amino acid sequence: CASSPPGGATGNTIYF.

This chain uses TRBV11-2 with TRBJ2-5, with 8 bases aligning to TRBD1. The junction had 6 bases not matched to a gene; V was cut back by 2 bases and J by 1 base. Germline CDR1 and CDR2: SGHAT and FQNNGV. The CDR3 runs to 16 residues. This chain's CDR3 is CASSLQGATPQETQYF. CDR3 coding DNA: TGTGCCAGCAGCTTACAGGGGGCGACCCCCCAAGAGACCCAGTACTTC.

This chain uses TRBV29-1 with TRBJ2-7, with 7 nucleotides matching TRBD1. J gave up 3 bases and V 6 bases, and 5 bases lay outside the gene matches. Germline V CDR1 and CDR2: SQVTM, ANQGSEA. The CDR3 has 12 residues. As DNA, the CDR3 is TGCAGCGTCGGGACAGATTACTACGAGCAGTACTTC. Amino acid sequence: CSVGTDYYEQYF.

This chain uses TRBV6-6 with TRBJ1-1, with unresolved D. CDR1 is MNHNY, CDR2 SVGAGI, per germline (reference sequence). Trimming cost V 1 base and J 3 bases, with 9 bases left between them. This CDR3 contains 14 residues. This CDR3 reads CASSYWTLDTEAFF. The CDR3 DNA follows: TGTGCCAGCAGTTACTGGACTCTAGACACTGAAGCTTTCTTT.